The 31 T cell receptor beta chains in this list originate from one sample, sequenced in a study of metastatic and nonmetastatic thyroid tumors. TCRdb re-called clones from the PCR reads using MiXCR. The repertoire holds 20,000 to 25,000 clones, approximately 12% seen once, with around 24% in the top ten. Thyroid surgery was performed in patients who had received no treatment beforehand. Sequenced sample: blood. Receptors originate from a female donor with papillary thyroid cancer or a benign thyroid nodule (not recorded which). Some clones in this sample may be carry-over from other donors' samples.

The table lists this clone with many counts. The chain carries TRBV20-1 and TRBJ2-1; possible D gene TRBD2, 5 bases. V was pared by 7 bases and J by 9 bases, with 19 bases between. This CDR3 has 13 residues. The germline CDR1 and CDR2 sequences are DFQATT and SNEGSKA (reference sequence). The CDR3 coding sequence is TGCAGTGGAGTGGGCGTCGGGGTGGGTGAGCAGTTCTTC. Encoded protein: CSGVGVGVGEQFF.

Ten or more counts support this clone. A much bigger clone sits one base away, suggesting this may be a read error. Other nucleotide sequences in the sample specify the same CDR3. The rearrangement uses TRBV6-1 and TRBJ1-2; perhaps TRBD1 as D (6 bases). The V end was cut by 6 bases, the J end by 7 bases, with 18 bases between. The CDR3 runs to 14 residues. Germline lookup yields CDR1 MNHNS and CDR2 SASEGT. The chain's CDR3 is CASRYLTGGRGYTF. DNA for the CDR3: TGTGCCAGCAGGTACCTGACGGGGGGCCGTGGCTACACCTTC.

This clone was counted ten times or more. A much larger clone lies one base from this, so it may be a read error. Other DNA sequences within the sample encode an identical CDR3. This CDR3 is CASMKGELAGYEQFF. CDR3 nucleotides: TGCGCCAGCATGAAGGGAGAACTAGCAGGCTATGAGCAGTTCTTC. The chain couples TRBV2 to TRBJ2-1, with D perhaps TRBD2 (6 bases). The length of the CDR3 is 15 residues. CDR1 and CDR2 (germline): SNHLY, FYNNEI.

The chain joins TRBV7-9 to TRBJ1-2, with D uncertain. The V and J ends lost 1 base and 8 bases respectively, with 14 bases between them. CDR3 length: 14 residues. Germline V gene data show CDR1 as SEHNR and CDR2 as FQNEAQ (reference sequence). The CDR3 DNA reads TGTGCCAGCAGCTTAGAATACTCCTGGGCAGGCTACACCTTC. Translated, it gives CASSLEYSWAGYTF.

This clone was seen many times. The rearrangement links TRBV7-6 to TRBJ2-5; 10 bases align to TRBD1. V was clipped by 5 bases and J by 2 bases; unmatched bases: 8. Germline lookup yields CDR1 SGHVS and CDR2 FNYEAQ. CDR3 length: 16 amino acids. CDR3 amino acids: CASSRGGGQGQETQYF. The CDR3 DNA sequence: TGTGCCAGCAGCCGAGGGGGGGGACAGGGGCAAGAGACCCAGTACTTC. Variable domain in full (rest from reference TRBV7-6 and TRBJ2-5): GAGVSQSPRYKVTKRGQDVALRCDPISGHVSLYWYRQALGQGPEFLTYFNYEAQQDKSGLPNDRFSAERPEGSISTLTIQRTEQRDSAMYRCASSRGGGQGQETQYFGPGTRLLVL.

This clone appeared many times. The CDR3: CASSLTRTPGAFF. CDR3 nucleotide sequence: TGTGCCAGCAGCTTAACAAGAACCCCAGGAGCTTTCTTT. V gene TRBV7-3 combines with J gene TRBJ1-1; D is undetermined. Trimming shortened V by 0 bases and J by 10 bases, and 12 bases separated the two germline ends. Germline CDR1 and CDR2: SGHTA and FQGTGA. This CDR3 contains 13 residues.

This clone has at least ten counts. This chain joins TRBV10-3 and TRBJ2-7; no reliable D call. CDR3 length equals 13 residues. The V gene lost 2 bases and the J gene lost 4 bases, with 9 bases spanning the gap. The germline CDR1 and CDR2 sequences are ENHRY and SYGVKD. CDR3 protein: CAISERDPYEQYF. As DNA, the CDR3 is TGTGCCATCAGTGAGAGGGATCCTTACGAGCAGTACTTC.

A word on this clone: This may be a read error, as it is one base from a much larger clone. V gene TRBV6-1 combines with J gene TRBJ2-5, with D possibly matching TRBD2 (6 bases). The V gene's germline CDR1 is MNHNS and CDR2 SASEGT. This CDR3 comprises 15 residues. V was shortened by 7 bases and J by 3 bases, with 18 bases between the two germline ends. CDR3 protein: CASTDVSREEETQYF. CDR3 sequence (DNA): TGTGCCAGCACCGACGTGTCCAGGGAGGAAGAGACCCAGTACTTC.

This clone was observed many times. The CDR3 DNA is TGTGCCAGTAGTGCGGTCCCCGGGAACGAGCAGTACTTC. Its protein is CASSAVPGNEQYF. J is TRBJ2-7 and V is TRBV19; D is possibly TRBD2 (5 bases). Per the germline V gene, CDR1 is LNHDA and CDR2 is SQIVND (reference sequence). The CDR3 loop spans 13 amino acids. Trimming cost V 5 bases and J 5 bases, with 13 bases left between them.

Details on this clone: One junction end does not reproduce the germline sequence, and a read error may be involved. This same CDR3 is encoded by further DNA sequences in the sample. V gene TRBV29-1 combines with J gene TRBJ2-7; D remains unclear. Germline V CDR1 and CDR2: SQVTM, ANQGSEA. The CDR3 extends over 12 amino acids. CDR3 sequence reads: CSVVDRRYEQCF. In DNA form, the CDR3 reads TGCAGCGTTGTTGACCGCCGCTACGAGCAGTGCTTC.

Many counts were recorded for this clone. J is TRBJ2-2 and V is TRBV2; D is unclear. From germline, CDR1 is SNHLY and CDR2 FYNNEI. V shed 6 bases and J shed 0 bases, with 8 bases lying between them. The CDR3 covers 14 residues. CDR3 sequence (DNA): TGTGCCAGCAGAATTGGGCCGAACACCGGGGAGCTGTTTTTT. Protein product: CASRIGPNTGELFF.

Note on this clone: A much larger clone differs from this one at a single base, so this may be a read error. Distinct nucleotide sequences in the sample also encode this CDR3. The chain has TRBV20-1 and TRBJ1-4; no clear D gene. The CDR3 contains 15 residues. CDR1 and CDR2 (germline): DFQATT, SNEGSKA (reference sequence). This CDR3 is CSASDPNGANEKLFF. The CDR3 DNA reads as TGCAGTGCTAGCGACCCTAACGGCGCGAATGAAAAACTGTTCTTT.

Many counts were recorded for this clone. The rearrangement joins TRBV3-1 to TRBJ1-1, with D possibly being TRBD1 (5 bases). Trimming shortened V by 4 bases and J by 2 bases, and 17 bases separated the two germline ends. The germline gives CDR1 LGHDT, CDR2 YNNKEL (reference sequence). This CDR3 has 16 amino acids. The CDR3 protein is CASSLTRRGANTEAFF. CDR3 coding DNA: TGTGCCAGCAGCCTAACACGTAGGGGAGCTAACACTGAAGCTTTCTTT.

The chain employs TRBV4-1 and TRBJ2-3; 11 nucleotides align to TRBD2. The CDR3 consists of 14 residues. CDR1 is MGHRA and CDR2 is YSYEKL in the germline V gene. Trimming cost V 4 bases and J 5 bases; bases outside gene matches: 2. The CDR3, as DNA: TGCGCCAGCAGCCTAGCGGGGGGGGTAGATACGCAGTATTTT. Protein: CASSLAGGVDTQYF.

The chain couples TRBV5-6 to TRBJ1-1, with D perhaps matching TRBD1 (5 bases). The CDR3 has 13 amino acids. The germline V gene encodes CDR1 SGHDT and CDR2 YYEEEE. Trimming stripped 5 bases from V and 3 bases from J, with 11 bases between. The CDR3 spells CASRMRGDTEAFF. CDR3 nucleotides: TGTGCCAGCAGAATGAGAGGGGACACTGAAGCTTTCTTT.

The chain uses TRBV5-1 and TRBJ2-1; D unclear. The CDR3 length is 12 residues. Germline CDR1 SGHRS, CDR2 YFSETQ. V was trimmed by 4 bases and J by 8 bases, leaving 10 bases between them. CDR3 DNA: TGCGCCAGCAGCGTCGCGATTCATGAGCAGTTCTTC. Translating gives CASSVAIHEQFF.

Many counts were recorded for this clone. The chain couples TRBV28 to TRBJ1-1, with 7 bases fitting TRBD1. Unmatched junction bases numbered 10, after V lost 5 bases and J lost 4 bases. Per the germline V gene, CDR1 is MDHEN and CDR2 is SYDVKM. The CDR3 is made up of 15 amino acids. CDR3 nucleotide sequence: TGTGCCAGCAGTCCTACAGGGGTTAGGAGCACTGAAGCTTTCTTT. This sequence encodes CASSPTGVRSTEAFF.

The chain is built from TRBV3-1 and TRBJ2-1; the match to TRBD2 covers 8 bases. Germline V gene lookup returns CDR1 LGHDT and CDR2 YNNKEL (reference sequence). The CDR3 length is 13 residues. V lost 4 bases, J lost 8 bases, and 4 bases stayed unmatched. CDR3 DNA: TGTGCCAGCAGCCCCCTAGCGGGTGATGAGCAGTTCTTC. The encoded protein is CASSPLAGDEQFF.

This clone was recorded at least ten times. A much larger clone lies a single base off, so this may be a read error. The CDR3: CASSLRGQGNYGYAF. CDR3 in DNA: TGTGCCAGCAGCTTAAGGGGACAGGGTAACTATGGCTACGCCTTC. The genes are TRBV7-2 and TRBJ1-2, with 9 bases fitting TRBD1. CDR1 is SGHTA and CDR2 is FQGNSA in the germline V gene. The CDR3 consists of 15 residues.

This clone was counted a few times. The CDR3 loop is CASSPQQGAGYEQYF. CDR3 bases: TGTGCCAGTAGTCCCCAACAGGGGGCTGGGTACGAGCAGTACTTC. The chain combines TRBV19 with TRBJ2-7, with 9 positions matching TRBD1. With 5 bases clipped from V and 4 bases from J, the junction kept 9 bases outside the gene matches. This CDR3 contains 15 residues. Looked up from germline, CDR1 is LNHDA and CDR2 is SQIVND (reference sequence). Looking up the rest from reference TRBV19 and TRBJ2-7 gives the full variable domain: DGGITQSPKYLFRKEGQNVTLSCEQNLNHDAMYWYRQDPGQGLRLIYYSQIVNDFQKGDIAEGYSVSREKKESFPLTVTSAQKNPTAFYLCASSPQQGAGYEQYFGPGTRLTVT.

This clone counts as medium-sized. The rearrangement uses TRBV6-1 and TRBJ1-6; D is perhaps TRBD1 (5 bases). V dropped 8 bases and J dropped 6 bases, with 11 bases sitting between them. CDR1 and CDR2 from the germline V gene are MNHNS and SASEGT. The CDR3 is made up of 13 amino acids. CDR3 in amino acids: CASRDRLNSPLHF. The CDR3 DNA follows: TGTGCCAGCCGGGACCGGCTTAATTCACCCCTCCACTTT.

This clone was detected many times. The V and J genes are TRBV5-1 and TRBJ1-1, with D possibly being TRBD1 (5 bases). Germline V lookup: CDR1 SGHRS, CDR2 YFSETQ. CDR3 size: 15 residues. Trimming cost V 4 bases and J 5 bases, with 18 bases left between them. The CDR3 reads CASSTSGTRGTEAFF. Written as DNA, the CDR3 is TGCGCCAGCAGCACCTCCGGGACCAGAGGAACTGAAGCTTTCTTT. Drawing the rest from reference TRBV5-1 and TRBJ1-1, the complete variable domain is KAGVTQTPRYLIKTRGQQVTLSCSPISGHRSVSWYQQTPGQGLQFLFEYFSETQRNKGNFPGRFSGRQFSNSRSEMNVSTLELGDSALYLCASSTSGTRGTEAFFGQGTRLTVV.

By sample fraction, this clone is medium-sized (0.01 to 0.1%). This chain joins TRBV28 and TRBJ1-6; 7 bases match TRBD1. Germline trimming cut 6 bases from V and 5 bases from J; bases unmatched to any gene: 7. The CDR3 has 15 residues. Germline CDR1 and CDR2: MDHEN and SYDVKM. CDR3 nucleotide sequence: TGTGCCAGCAGGGACGGGGACAGAGATAATTCACCCCTCCACTTT. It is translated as CASRDGDRDNSPLHF. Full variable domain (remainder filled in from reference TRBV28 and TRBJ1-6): DVKVTQSSRYLVKRTGEKVFLECVQDMDHENMFWYRQDPGLGLRLIYFSYDVKMKEKGDIPEGYSVSREKKERFSLILESASTNQTSMYLCASRDGDRDNSPLHFGNGTRLTVT.

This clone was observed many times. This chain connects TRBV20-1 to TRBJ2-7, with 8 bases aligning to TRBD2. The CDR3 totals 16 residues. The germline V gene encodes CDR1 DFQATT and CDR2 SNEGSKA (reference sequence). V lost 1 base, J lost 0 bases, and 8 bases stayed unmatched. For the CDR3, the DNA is TGCAGTGCTAGAGCCCCGACTAGCGCAAGCTCCTACGAGCAGTACTTC. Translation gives CSARAPTSASSYEQYF.

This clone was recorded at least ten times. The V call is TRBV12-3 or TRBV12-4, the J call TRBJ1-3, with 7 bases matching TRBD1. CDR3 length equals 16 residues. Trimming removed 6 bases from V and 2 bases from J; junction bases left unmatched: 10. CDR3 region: CASSLSGRGPGNTIYF. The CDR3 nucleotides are TGTGCCAGCAGCCTATCGGGGAGGGGGCCTGGAAACACCATATATTTT.

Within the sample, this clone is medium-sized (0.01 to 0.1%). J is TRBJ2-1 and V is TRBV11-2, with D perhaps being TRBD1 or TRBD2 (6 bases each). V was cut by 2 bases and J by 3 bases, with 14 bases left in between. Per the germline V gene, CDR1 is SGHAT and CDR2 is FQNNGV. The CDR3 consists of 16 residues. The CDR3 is CASSLSIGGIYNEQFF. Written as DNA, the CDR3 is TGTGCCAGCAGCTTAAGTATAGGGGGGATCTACAATGAGCAGTTCTTC.

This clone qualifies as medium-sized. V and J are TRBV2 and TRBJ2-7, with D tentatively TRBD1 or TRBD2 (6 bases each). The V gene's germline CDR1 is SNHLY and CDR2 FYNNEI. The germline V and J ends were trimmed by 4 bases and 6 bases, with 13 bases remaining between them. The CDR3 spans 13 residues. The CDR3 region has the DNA TGTGCCAGCAGTGGGGGGCGGGGAGTCGAGCAGTACTTC. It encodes CASSGGRGVEQYF. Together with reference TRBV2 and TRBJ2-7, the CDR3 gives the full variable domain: EPEVTQTPSHQVTQMGQEVILRCVPISNHLYFYWYRQILGQKVEFLVSFYNNEISEKSEIFDDQFSVERPDGSNFTLKIRSTKLEDSAMYFCASSGGRGVEQYFGPGTRLTVT.

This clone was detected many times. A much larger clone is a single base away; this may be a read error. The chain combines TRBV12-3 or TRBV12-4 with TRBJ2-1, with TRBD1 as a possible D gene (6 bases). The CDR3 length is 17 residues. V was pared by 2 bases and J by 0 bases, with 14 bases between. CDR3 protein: CASSLRSRGFSYNEQFF. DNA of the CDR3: TGTGCCAGCAGTTTACGGAGCAGGGGTTTCTCCTACAATGAGCAGTTCTTC.

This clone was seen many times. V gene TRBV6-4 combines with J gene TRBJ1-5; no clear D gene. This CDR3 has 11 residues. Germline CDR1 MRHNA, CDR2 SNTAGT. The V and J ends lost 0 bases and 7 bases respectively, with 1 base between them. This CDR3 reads CASSDSQPQHF. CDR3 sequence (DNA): TGTGCCAGCAGTGACTCACAGCCCCAGCATTTT.

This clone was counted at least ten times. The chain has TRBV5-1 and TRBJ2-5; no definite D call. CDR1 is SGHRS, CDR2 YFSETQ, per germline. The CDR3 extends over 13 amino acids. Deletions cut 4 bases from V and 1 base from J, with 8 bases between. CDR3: CASSSGVQETQYF. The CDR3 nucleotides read TGCGCCAGCAGCAGTGGGGTCCAAGAGACCCAGTACTTC.

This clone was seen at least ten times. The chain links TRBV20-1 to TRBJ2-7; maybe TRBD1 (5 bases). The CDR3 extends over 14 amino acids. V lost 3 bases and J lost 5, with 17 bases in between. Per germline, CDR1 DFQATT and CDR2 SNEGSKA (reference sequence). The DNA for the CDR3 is TGCAGTGCTAGGCCGGTCGCGACAGTAAACGAGCAGTACTTC. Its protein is CSARPVATVNEQYF.